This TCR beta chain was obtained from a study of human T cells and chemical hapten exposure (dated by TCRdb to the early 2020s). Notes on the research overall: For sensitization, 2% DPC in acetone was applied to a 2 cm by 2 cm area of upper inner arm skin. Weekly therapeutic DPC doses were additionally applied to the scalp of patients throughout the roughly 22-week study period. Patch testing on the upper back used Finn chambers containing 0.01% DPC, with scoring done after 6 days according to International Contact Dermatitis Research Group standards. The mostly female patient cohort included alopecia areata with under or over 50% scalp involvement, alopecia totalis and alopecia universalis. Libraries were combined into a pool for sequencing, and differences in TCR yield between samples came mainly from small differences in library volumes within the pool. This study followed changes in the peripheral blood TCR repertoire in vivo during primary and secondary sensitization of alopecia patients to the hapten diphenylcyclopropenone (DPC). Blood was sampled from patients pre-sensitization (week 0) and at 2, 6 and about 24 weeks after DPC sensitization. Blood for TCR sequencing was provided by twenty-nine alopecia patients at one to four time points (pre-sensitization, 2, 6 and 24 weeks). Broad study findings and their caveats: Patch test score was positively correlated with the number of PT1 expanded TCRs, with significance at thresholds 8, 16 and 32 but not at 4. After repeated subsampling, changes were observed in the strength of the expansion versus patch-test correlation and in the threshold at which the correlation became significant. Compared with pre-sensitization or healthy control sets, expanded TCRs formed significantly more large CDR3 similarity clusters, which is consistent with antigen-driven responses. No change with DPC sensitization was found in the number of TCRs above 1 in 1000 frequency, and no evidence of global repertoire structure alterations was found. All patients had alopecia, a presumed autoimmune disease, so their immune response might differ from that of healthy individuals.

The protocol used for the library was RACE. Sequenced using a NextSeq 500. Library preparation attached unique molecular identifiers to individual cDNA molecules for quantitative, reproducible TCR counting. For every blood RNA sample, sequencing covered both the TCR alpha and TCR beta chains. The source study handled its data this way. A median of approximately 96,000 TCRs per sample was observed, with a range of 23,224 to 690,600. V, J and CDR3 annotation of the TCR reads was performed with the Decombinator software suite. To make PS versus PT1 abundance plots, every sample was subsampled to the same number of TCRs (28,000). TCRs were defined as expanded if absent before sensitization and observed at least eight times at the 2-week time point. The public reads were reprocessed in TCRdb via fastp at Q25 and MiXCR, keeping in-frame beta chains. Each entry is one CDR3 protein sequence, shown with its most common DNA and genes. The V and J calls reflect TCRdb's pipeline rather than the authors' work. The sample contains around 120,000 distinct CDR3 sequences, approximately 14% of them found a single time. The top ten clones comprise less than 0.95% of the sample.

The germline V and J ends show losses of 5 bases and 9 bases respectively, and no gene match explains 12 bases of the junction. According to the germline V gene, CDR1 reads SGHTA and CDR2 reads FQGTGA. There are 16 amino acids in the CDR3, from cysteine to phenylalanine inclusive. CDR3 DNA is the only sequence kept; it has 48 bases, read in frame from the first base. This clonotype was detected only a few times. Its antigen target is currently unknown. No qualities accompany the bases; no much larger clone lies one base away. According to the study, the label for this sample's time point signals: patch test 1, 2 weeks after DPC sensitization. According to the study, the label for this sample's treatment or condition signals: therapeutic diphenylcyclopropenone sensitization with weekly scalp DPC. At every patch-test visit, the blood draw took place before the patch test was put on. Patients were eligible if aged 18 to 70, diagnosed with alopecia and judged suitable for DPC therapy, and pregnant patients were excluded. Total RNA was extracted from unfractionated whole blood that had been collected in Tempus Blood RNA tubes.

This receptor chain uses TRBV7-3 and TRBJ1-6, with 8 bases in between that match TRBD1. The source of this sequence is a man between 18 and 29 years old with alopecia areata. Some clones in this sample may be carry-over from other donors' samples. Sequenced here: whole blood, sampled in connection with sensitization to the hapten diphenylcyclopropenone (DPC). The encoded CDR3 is CASSQGTGAEISPLHF. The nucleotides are TGTGCCAGCAGCCAAGGGACAGGCGCAGAGATTTCACCCCTCCACTTT.